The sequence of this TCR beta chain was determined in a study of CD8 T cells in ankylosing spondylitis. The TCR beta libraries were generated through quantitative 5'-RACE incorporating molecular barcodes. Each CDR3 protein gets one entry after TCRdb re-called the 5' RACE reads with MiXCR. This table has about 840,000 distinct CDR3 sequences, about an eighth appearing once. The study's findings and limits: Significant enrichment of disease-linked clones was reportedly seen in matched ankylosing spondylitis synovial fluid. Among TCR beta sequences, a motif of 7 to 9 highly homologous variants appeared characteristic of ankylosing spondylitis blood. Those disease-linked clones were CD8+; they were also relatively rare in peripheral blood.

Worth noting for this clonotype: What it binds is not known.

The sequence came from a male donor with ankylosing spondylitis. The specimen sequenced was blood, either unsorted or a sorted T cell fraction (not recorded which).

Here the CDR3 DNA reads TGTGCCAGCTCACCCGGGCGTCGGCCGCTAGCTAACTATGGCTACACCTTC. This translates into CASSPGRRPLANYGYTF. The chain joins TRBV18 to TRBJ1-2; D is undetermined. The CDR3 is 17 residues long. V was trimmed by 3 bases and J by 0 bases, leaving 17 bases between them. Looked up from germline, CDR1 is KGHSH and CDR2 is LQKENI.